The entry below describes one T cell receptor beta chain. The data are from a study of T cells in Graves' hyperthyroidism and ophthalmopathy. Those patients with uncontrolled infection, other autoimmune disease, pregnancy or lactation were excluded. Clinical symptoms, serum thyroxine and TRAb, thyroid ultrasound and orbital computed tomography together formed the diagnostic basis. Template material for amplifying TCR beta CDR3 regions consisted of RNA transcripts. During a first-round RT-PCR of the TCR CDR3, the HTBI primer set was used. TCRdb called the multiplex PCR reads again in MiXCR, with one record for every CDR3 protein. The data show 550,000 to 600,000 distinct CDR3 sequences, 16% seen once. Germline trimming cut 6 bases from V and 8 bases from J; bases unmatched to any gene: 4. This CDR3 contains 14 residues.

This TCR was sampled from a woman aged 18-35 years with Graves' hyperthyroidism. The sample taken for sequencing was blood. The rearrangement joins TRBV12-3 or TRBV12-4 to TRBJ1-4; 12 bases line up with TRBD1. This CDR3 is CASSRDRGHEKLFF. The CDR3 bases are TGTGCCAGCAGCCGGGACAGGGGGCACGAAAAACTGTTTTTT.